The next 27 T cell receptor beta chains were all read from a single sample in a study of blood T cells in healthy people across ages. Primers used in a second PCR of about 6 to 12 cycles were a sample-barcoded 5' primer and a J-beta primer mix. TCRdb re-called the 5' RACE reads with MiXCR, one entry per CDR3 protein. The profile shows about 1.8 million distinct CDR3 sequences, around 48% of them singletons. Specimen: blood. The source of these receptors is a woman aged 40 to 55 in good health.

This chain joins TRBV7-2 and TRBJ2-1; 11 bases map to TRBD2. Germline V gives CDR1 SGHTA, CDR2 FQGNSA. V dropped 5 bases and J dropped 10; count of bases not matched to a gene: 7. The length of the CDR3 is 14 residues. The CDR3 DNA follows: TGTGCCAGCAGCCCTCTGCTAGCGGGGGGAGAGCAGTTCTTC. Translation gives CASSPLLAGGEQFF. Filled out from reference TRBV7-2 and TRBJ2-1, the complete variable domain reads GAGVSQSPSNKVTEKGKDVELRCDPISGHTALYWYRQSLGQGLEFLIYFQGNSAPDKSGLPSDRFSAERTGGSVSTLTIQRTQQEDSAVYLCASSPLLAGGEQFFGPGTRLTVL.

V usage is TRBV29-1 and J usage is TRBJ2-3; D remains unclear. Per germline, CDR1 SQVTM and CDR2 ANQGSEA. This CDR3 contains 12 residues. V lost 6 bases to trimming and J lost 5 bases, with 12 bases between them. The CDR3 is CSVSSGLDTQYF. The CDR3 DNA follows: TGCAGCGTCTCCTCTGGGCTAGATACGCAGTATTTT.

A few counts support this clonotype. In DNA form, the CDR3 reads TGCAGTGCTAGTTCCCCCGCTACGCAGTATTTT. As protein: CSASSPATQYF. This chain connects TRBV20-1 to TRBJ2-3; D remains unclear. This CDR3 contains 11 residues. Trimming removed 3 bases from V and 8 bases from J, with 9 bases in between. In germline, CDR1 is DFQATT, CDR2 SNEGSKA (reference sequence).

This clonotype occurred a few times. The rearrangement joins TRBV27 to TRBJ2-3; D uncertain. V lost 11 bases and J lost 6, with 21 bases in between. The CDR3 is made up of 14 amino acids. Per germline, CDR1 MNHEY and CDR2 SMNVEV (reference sequence). CDR3 amino acids: CASGGGAHLDTQYF. CDR3 sequence (DNA): TGTGCCTCCGGCGGCGGTGCGCATTTGGATACGCAGTATTTT.

This chain connects TRBV2 to TRBJ2-1, with D perhaps matching TRBD2 (6 bases). Looked up from germline, CDR1 is SNHLY and CDR2 is FYNNEI. This CDR3 has 13 amino acids. The V and J ends lost 6 bases and 8 bases respectively, with 14 bases between them. In nucleotides, the CDR3 is TGTGCCAGCAGCGGCAACCCGGGGGATGAGCAGTTCTTC. It translates to CASSGNPGDEQFF.

The rearrangement joins TRBV10-1 to TRBJ2-4; D is ambiguous. The CDR3 is 12 residues long. The ends were cut back, 3 bases at V and 13 bases at J, with 13 bases in the middle. CDR1 and CDR2 from the germline V gene are WNHNN and SYGVQD (reference sequence). CDR3 in amino acids: CASSDSIYGQYF. CDR3 nucleotide sequence: TGCGCCAGCAGTGACTCGATCTACGGGCAGTACTTC.

About this clonotype: At one end the junction does not follow the germline gene, possibly because of a read error. V gene TRBV27 combines with J gene TRBJ1-6, with D possibly TRBD1 on 6 matching bases. Germline CDR1 and CDR2: MNHEY and SMNVEV (reference sequence). The CDR3 runs 13 residues. This CDR3 reads CAGSLGAGSPLHF. CDR3 bases: TGTGCCGGCAGTTTGGGGGCTGGTTCACCCCTCCACTTT.

The chain links TRBV28 to TRBJ2-5; either TRBD1 or TRBD2 may supply D (6 bases each). Germline CDR1 MDHEN, CDR2 SYDVKM. This CDR3 has 15 amino acids. V was pared by 6 bases and J by 4 bases, with 18 bases between. The CDR3 region has the DNA TGTGCCAGCAGACCAACCTCCGGGGGCTCAGAGACCCAGTACTTC. It encodes CASRPTSGGSETQYF.

This clonotype occurred a few times. The rearrangement links TRBV4-2 to TRBJ1-2; tentative D call: TRBD1 (5 bases). V lost 3 bases to trimming and J lost 6 bases, with 20 bases between them. Germline V gene data show CDR1 as LGHNA and CDR2 as YNFKEQ. The CDR3 runs to 16 residues. CDR3 nucleotides: TGTGCCAGCAGCCAGCTGGCGGCAGGGACGCTAGATGGCTACACCTTC. Its translation is CASSQLAAGTLDGYTF.

A few counts support this clonotype. The CDR3 DNA reads TGTGCCAGCAGTTCCGTAGCGGGGTATGCAGATACGCAGTATTTT. This codes for CASSSVAGYADTQYF. The chain carries TRBV12-3 or TRBV12-4 and TRBJ2-3; 8 nucleotides align to TRBD2. The junction had 7 bases not matched to a gene; V was cut back by 4 bases and J by 4 bases. This CDR3 comprises 15 residues.

The chain links TRBV6-2 or TRBV6-3 to TRBJ2-3, with unresolved D. In germline, CDR1 is MNHEY, CDR2 SVGEGT. The CDR3 has 13 amino acids. The V gene lost 6 bases and the J gene lost 6 bases, with 13 bases spanning the gap. CDR3 coding DNA: TGTGCCAGCAGCCCCTGGGCGCGGGATACGCAGTATTTT. Encoded protein: CASSPWARDTQYF.

The chain employs TRBV11-2 and TRBJ2-5, with 7 bases lining up with TRBD1. This CDR3 comprises 16 residues. Germline assignment: CDR1 SGHAT and CDR2 FQNNGV. J lost 2 bases, V lost 6 bases, and 12 bases had no gene match. This CDR3 is CASRKTLGTAQETQYF. For the CDR3, the DNA is TGTGCCAGCAGGAAGACGCTAGGGACAGCTCAAGAGACCCAGTACTTC.

The chain recombines TRBV11-2 with TRBJ2-7, with D possibly called TRBD1 or TRBD2 (6 bases each). The closer fit of TRBJ2-5 to the DNA end suggests the J call may be wrong. The germline CDR1 and CDR2 sequences are SGHAT and FQNNGV. The CDR3 sequence is 14 residues long. The CDR3 coding sequence is TGTGCCAGTTTTACTGGGGGGCGGGCAGAGACCCAGTACTTC. Residues: CASFTGGRAETQYF.

V usage is TRBV28 and J usage is TRBJ2-7; 9 positions match TRBD1. Trimming took 6 bases from V and 7 from J; bases not matched to a gene: 13. Germline V gives CDR1 MDHEN, CDR2 SYDVKM. The CDR3 is 15 residues long. CDR3 protein: CASRFPKGQGGEQYF. The CDR3 nucleotides read TGTGCCAGCAGGTTCCCGAAGGGACAGGGCGGTGAGCAGTACTTC.

The chain uses TRBV6-6 and TRBJ2-3; D remains ambiguous. The CDR3 is 12 residues long. Looked up from germline, CDR1 is MNHNY and CDR2 is SVGAGI (reference sequence). The germline V and J ends were trimmed by 6 bases and 2 bases, with 6 bases remaining between them. The CDR3 reads CASRDNTDTQYF. DNA for the CDR3: TGTGCCAGCAGAGATAACACAGATACGCAGTATTTT.

The V gene is TRBV25-1, the J gene TRBJ2-3; TRBD2 aligns across 7 bases. Per germline, CDR1 MGHDK and CDR2 SYGVNS. V was pared by 7 bases and J by 6 bases, with 16 bases of the junction left unmatched. This CDR3 comprises 16 residues. CDR3 nucleotides: TGTGCCAGCACTCCGGGGGGACCGGGGTTAGGGGATACGCAGTATTTT. Protein sequence: CASTPGGPGLGDTQYF.

The genes are TRBV18 and TRBJ1-5; TRBD1 matches at 9 bases. The CDR3 sequence is 16 residues long. CDR1 and CDR2 (germline): KGHSH, LQKENI. The V segment lost 4 bases and the J segment 7 bases; nucleotides outside the gene matches: 11. The CDR3 sequence is CASSLGQGKIGQPQHF. CDR3 DNA sequence: TGTGCCAGCTCACTCGGACAGGGGAAAATTGGCCAGCCCCAGCATTTT.

The genes are TRBV10-3 and TRBJ1-2, with a possible D match to TRBD1 (6 bases). CDR1 and CDR2 from the germline V gene are ENHRY and SYGVKD. The CDR3 has 16 amino acids. Trimming took 4 bases from V and 4 from J, leaving 19 bases between them. As DNA, the CDR3 is TGTGCCATCAGTGGAACACAGGGCAAGGACGGCTATGGCTACACCTTC. It is translated as CAISGTQGKDGYGYTF.

The V and J genes are TRBV6-5 and TRBJ1-1, with a tentative D call TRBD1 (6 bases). This CDR3 spans 16 amino acids. Germline CDR1 and CDR2: MNHEY and SVGAGI. The V and J ends lost 4 bases and 5 bases respectively, with 20 bases between them. Here the CDR3 DNA reads TGTGCCAGCAGTTCACGATCCGGACAGTATTCTACTGAAGCTTTCTTT. This sequence encodes CASSSRSGQYSTEAFF.

The chain employs TRBV6-2 or TRBV6-3 and TRBJ2-1; 12 nucleotides agree with TRBD2. V was clipped by 4 bases and J by 4 bases; unmatched bases: 14. The CDR3 has 19 residues. CDR1 is MNHEY and CDR2 is SVGEGT in the germline V gene. CDR3: CASSSARLAGDPNYNEQFF. The DNA for the CDR3 is TGTGCCAGCAGTTCCGCCCGACTAGCGGGGGACCCCAATTACAATGAGCAGTTCTTC.

Concerning this clonotype itself: This likely stems from a read error, as it lies one base from a far larger clone. The chain uses TRBV12-3 or TRBV12-4 and TRBJ2-7; D is possibly TRBD1 or TRBD2 (5 bases each). The J call may be in error: the DNA end matches TRBJ2-5 better. This CDR3 is built from 11 residues. The CDR3 spells CASSFGATQYF. In DNA, the CDR3 is TGTGCCAGCAGTTTCGGGGCGACCCAGTACTTC.

The chain employs TRBV6-5 and TRBJ2-7; D not certain. The J call may be in error: the DNA end matches TRBJ2-5 better. CDR1 and CDR2 from the germline V gene are MNHEY and SVGAGI. This CDR3 spans 13 amino acids. CDR3 residues: CASSYGLAQTQYF. CDR3 DNA: TGTGCCAGCAGTTACGGGTTGGCGCAGACCCAGTACTTC.

The chain combines TRBV13 with TRBJ2-1; tentatively, D is TRBD1 or TRBD2 (5 bases each). This CDR3 has 15 residues. Germline V gene sequence: CDR1 PRHDT, CDR2 FYEKMQ (reference sequence). V was shortened by 2 bases and J by 4 bases, with 12 bases between the two germline ends. The CDR3, as DNA: TGTGCCAGCAGCTTAAGAGGGGATTATTACAATGAGCAGTTCTTC. As protein: CASSLRGDYYNEQFF.

Written as DNA, the CDR3 is TGTGCCAGCAGCTCTAGAAGCGGGGGGGCTAACACCGGGGAGCTGTTTTTT. Its translation: CASSSRSGGANTGELFF. The chain is built from TRBV7-9 and TRBJ2-2; 10 bases are shared with TRBD2. The ends lost 4 bases at V and 2 bases at J; junction bases unmatched: 7. Germline CDR1 and CDR2: SEHNR and FQNEAQ (reference sequence). The CDR3 length is 17 residues.

A word on this clonotype: One end of the junction fails to match germline, which may point to a read error. The chain has TRBV4-3 and TRBJ2-4; D perhaps matches TRBD1 (5 bases). Germline CDR1 reads LGHNA; CDR2 reads YSLEER. The CDR3 runs 17 residues. The CDR3 is CAGSRTVTEDTKNIQYF. CDR3 nucleotide sequence: TGCGCCGGCAGCCGTACAGTGACAGAAGATACCAAAAACATTCAGTACTTC.

V usage is TRBV4-3 and J usage is TRBJ2-1; maybe TRBD2 (7 bases). CDR1 LGHNA and CDR2 YSLEER come from the germline V gene. Between the trimmed V and J ends, which lost 6 bases and 6 bases, there was a span of 18 bases. This CDR3 region has 15 residues. The CDR3 spells CASSQKGGGGNEQFF. The CDR3 DNA follows: TGCGCCAGCAGTCAAAAAGGAGGGGGGGGCAATGAGCAGTTCTTC.

This clonotype was seen just once. The J gene is TRBJ2-5, the V gene TRBV7-2, with 7 bases matching TRBD1. The V and J ends lost 5 bases and 3 bases, in that order; junction bases with no gene match: 9. This CDR3 is built from 15 residues. Per germline, CDR1 SGHTA and CDR2 FQGNSA. The CDR3 DNA sequence: TGTGCCAGCAGCCCCTCGACAGGGATCGAAGAGACCCAGTACTTC. Amino acids: CASSPSTGIEETQYF.